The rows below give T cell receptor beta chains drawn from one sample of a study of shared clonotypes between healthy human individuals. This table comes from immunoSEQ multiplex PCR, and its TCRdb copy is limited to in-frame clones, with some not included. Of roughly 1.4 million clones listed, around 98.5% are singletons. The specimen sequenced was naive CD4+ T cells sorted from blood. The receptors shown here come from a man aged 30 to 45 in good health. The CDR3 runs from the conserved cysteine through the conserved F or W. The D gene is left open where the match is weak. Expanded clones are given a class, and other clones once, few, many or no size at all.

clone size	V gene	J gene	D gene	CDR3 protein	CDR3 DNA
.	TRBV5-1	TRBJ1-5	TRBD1	CASSPDRGDQPQHF	TGCGCCAGCAGCCCGGACAGGGGGGATCAGCCCCAGCATTTT
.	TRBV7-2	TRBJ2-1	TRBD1	CASSFSFGQGYNEQFF	TGTGCCAGCAGCTTTTCGTTTGGACAGGGGTACAATGAGCAGTTCTTC
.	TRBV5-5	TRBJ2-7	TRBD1	CASTHRGPYEQYF	TGTGCCAGCACCCACAGGGGTCCCTACGAGCAGTACTTC
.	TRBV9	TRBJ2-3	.	CASSQQAAVTDTQYF	TGTGCCAGCAGTCAACAGGCGGCGGTGACAGATACGCAGTATTTT
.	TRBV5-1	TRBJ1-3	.	CASSPSGVPSGNTIYF	TGCGCCAGCAGCCCCAGTGGCGTTCCCTCTGGAAACACCATATATTTT
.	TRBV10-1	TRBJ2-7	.	CASSESTGRMHEQYF	TGCGCCAGCAGTGAGTCGACGGGCCGAATGCACGAGCAGTACTTC
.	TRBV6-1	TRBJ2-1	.	CATSDTHNEQFF	TGTGCCACTTCGGACACCCACAATGAGCAGTTCTTC
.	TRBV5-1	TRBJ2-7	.	CASSLDSLNYEQYF	TGCGCCAGCAGCTTGGACTCTCTTAACTACGAGCAGTACTTC
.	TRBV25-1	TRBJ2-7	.	CASSSRQPILREQYF	TGTGCCAGCAGTTCCCGACAGCCAATTCTGAGGGAGCAGTACTTC
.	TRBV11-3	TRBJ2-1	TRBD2	CASSPAAGEGGEQFF	TGTGCCAGCAGCCCCGCGGCGGGAGAAGGAGGCGAGCAGTTCTTC
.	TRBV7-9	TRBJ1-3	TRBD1	CASSSRDSLSVYF	TGTGCCAGCAGCTCCCGGGACAGCCTCTCCGTATATTTT
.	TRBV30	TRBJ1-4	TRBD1	CAWRPIQGGGEKLFF	TGTGCCTGGAGACCCATACAGGGGGGTGGTGAAAAACTGTTTTTT
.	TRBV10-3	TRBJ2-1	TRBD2	CAISDWTSGRSGNEQFF	TGTGCCATCAGTGACTGGACTAGCGGGAGATCCGGCAATGAGCAGTTCTTC
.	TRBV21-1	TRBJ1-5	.	CASSRGAIHPLRNSNQPQHF	TGTGCCAGCAGCAGGGGGGCGATTCACCCTCTCCGTAATAGCAATCAGCCCCAGCATTTT
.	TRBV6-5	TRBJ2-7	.	CASSQATEQYF	TGTGCCAGCAGCCAAGCAACCGAGCAGTACTTC
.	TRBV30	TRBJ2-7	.	CAWSPRIGGRYEQYF	TGTGCCTGGAGTCCACGGATCGGGGGCAGGTACGAGCAGTACTTC
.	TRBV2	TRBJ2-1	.	CASSTGTHNEQFF	TGTGCCAGCAGTACCGGGACGCACAATGAGCAGTTCTTC
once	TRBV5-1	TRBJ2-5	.	CASSHRPPQGYQETQYF	TGCGCCAGCAGCCACCGGCCCCCGCAGGGCTACCAAGAGACCCAGTACTTC
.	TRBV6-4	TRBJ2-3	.	CASSVEGGTDTQYF	TGTGCCAGCAGTGTGGAGGGGGGCACAGATACGCAGTATTTT
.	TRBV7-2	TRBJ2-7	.	CASSLGWGLSYEQYF	TGTGCCAGCAGCTTAGGATGGGGCCTCTCCTACGAGCAGTACTTC
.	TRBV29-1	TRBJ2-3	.	CSVDVGTDTQYF	TGCAGCGTCGACGTCGGCACAGATACGCAGTATTTT
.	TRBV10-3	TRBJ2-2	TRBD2	CAISESRPSGRANTGELFF	TGTGCCATCAGTGAGTCGCGTCCGAGCGGGAGGGCAAACACCGGGGAGCTGTTTTTT
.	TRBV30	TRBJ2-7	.	CAWGDGNLRGQYF	TGTGCCTGGGGGGACGGGAATCTACGAGGGCAGTACTTC
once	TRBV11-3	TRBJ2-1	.	CASSLQGYNEQFF	TGTGCCAGCAGCTTACAGGGCTACAATGAGCAGTTCTTC
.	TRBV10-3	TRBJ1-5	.	CAISESDGSQQSNQPQHF	TGTGCCATCAGTGAGTCGGACGGGAGTCAGCAGAGCAATCAGCCCCAGCATTTT
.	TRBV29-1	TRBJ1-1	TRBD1	CSVERTGFGTEAFF	TGCAGCGTTGAACGGACAGGGTTCGGCACTGAAGCTTTCTTT
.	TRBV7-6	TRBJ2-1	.	CASSLGTGDEQFF	TGTGCCAGCAGCTTAGGAACGGGCGATGAGCAGTTCTTC
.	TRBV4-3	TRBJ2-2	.	CASSHTGELFF	TGCGCCAGCAGCCACACCGGGGAGCTGTTTTTT
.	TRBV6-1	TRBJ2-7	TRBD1	CASSARDRSSYEQYF	TGTGCCAGCAGTGCCCGGGACAGGTCCTCCTACGAGCAGTACTTC
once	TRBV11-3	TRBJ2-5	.	CASSHGLRPETQYF	TGTGCCAGCAGCCACGGACTAAGGCCAGAGACCCAGTACTTC
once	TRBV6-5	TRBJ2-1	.	CASSRAHGFNEQFF	TGTGCCAGCAGTAGGGCCCATGGATTCAATGAGCAGTTCTTC
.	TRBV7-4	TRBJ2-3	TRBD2	CASSSRTSDNTDTQYF	TGTGCCAGCAGCTCCAGGACTAGCGACAACACAGATACGCAGTATTTT
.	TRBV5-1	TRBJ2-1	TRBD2	CASSLRLAGDGEQFF	TGCGCCAGCAGCTTAAGACTAGCGGGAGACGGTGAGCAGTTCTTC
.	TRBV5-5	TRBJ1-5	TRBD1	CASSLLPDRVNQPQHF	TGTGCCAGCAGCTTGTTACCTGACAGGGTCAATCAGCCCCAGCATTTT
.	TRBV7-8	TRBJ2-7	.	CASSPGEYEQYF	TGTGCCAGCAGCCCAGGGGAGTACGAGCAGTACTTC
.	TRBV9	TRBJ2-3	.	CASSGPSASTDTQYF	TGTGCCAGCAGCGGCCCTAGCGCCAGCACAGATACGCAGTATTTT
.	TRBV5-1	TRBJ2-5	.	CASSLEPLETQYF	TGCGCCAGCAGCTTGGAACCCCTGGAGACCCAGTACTTC
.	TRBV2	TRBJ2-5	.	CASKKEGLETQYF	TGTGCCAGCAAAAAGGAAGGGTTGGAGACCCAGTACTTC
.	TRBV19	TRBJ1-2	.	CASNPRLVHIDGYTF	TGTGCCAGTAATCCCCGCCTAGTGCATATCGATGGCTACACCTTC
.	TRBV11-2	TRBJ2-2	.	CASSPFRVGHPYPGELFF	TGTGCCAGCAGCCCCTTCCGGGTGGGACATCCTTACCCCGGGGAGCTGTTTTTT
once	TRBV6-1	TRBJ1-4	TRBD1	CASSGQGWEKLFF	TGTGCCAGCAGTGGACAGGGTTGGGAAAAACTGTTTTTT
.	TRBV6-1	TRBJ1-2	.	CASSWVAEPNYGYTF	TGTGCCAGCAGCTGGGTCGCAGAACCTAACTATGGCTACACCTTC
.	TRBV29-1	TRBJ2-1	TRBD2	CSVGVAGDNEQFF	TGCAGCGTTGGGGTAGCGGGAGATAATGAGCAGTTCTTC
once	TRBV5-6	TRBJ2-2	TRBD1	CATKGQGRTGELFF	TGTGCCACCAAAGGACAGGGGCGAACCGGGGAGCTGTTTTTT
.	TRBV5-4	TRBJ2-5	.	CASSLRGARVETQYF	TGTGCCAGCAGCTTGAGGGGCGCGAGGGTAGAGACCCAGTACTTC
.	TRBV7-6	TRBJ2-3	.	CASSLQWSTDTQYF	TGTGCCAGCAGCTTACAATGGAGCACAGATACGCAGTATTTT
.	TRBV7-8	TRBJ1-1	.	CASSLAPGGANTEAFF	TGTGCCAGCAGCTTAGCGCCTGGAGGGGCCAACACTGAAGCTTTCTTT
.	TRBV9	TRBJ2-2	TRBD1	CASSVAGQGTGELFF	TGTGCCAGCAGCGTAGCGGGACAGGGCACCGGGGAGCTGTTTTTT
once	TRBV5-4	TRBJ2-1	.	CASSQTRTSSSYNEQFF	TGTGCCAGCAGCCAGACTCGAACCAGCAGCTCCTACAATGAGCAGTTCTTC
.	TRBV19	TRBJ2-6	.	CASSIGFQGISGANVLTF	TGTGCCAGTAGTATTGGTTTTCAGGGCATCTCTGGGGCCAACGTCCTGACTTTC
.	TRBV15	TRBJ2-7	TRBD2	CATSRGGIAGEYEQYF	TGTGCCACCAGCAGAGGGGGCATAGCGGGAGAATACGAGCAGTACTTC
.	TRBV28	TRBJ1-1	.	CASSSPQGMNTEAFF	TGTGCCAGCAGTTCCCCCCAGGGGATGAACACTGAAGCTTTCTTT
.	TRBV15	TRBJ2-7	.	CATSRDLAETYEQYF	TGTGCCACCAGCAGAGACTTGGCGGAGACCTACGAGCAGTACTTC
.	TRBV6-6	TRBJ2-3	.	CASSYRASASTDTQYF	TGTGCCAGCAGTTACCGGGCTTCTGCTAGCACAGATACGCAGTATTTT
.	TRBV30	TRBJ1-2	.	CAWSVRLADNYGYTF	TGTGCCTGGAGTGTACGTCTTGCGGACAACTATGGCTACACCTTC
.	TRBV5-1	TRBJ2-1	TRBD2	CASSSLFSAGGSNEQFF	TGCGCCAGCAGCTCTTTGTTTAGCGCGGGAGGAAGTAATGAGCAGTTCTTC
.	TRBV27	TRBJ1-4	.	CASSSYRAVHEKLFF	TGTGCCAGCAGTTCCTACAGGGCGGTACACGAAAAACTGTTTTTT
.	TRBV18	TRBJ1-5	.	CASSPGRGNQPQHF	TGTGCCAGCTCTCCGGGCCGGGGCAATCAGCCCCAGCATTTT
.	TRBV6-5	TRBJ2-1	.	CASSYFLPATYNEQFF	TGTGCCAGCAGTTACTTTCTTCCGGCGACCTACAATGAGCAGTTCTTC